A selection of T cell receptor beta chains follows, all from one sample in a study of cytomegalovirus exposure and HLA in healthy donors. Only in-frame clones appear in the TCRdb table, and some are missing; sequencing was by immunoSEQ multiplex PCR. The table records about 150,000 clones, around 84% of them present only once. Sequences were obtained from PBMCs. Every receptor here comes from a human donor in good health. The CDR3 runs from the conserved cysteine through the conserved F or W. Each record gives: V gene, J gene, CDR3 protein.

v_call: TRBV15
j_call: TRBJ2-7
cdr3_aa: CATSRGSGTGTYEQYF

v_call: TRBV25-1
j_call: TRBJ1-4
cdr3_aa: CASSEKTGSGEKLFF

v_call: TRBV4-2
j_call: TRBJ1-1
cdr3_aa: CASSQGSSGLYTEAFF

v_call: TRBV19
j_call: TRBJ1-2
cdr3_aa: CASRPGQKASYGYTF

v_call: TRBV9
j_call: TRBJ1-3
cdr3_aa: CASSPTSGVTGNTIYF

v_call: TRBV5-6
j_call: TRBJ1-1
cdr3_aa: CASSFTGLNTEAFF

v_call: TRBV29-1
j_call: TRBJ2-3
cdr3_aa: CSAQGQGGTDTQYF

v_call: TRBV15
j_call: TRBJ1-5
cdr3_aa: CATSHLGQPQHF

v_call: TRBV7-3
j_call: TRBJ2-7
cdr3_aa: CASRYTTYEQYF

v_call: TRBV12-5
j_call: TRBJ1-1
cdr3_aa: CASGFWMVGLKAFF

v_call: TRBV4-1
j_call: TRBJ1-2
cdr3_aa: CASSQVPTGVTDGYTF

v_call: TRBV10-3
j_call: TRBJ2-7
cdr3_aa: CAISEGPYEQYF

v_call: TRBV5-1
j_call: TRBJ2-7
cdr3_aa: CASSLRTGSNEQYF

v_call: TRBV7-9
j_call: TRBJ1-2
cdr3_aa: CASSMPGQGNYGYTF

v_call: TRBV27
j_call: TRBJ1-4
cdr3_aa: CASSPDRSELFF

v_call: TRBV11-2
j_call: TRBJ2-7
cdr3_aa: CASSLEIYEQYF

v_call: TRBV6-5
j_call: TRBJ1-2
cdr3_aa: CASSYDRVGYTF

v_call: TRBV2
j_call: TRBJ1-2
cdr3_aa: CASSETESYGYTF

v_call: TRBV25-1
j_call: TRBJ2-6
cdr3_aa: CASSEDPGSGANVLTF

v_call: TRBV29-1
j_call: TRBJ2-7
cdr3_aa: CSVLDSYEQYF

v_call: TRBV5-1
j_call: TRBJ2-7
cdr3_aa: CASSSEGEQYF

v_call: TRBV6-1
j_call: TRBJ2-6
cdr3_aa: CASSPTGSGANVLTF

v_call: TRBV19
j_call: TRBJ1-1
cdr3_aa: CASFTAGQGDTEAFF

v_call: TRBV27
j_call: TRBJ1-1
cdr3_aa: CASSPDRGLNTEAFF

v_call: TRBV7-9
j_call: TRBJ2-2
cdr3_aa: CASLGGSVTGELFF

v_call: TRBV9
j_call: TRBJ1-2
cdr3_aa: CASSVADRNIYGYTF

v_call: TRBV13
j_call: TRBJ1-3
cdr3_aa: CASSLVQDSGNTIYF

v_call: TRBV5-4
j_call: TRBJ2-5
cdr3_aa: CASSLGLAGGETQYF

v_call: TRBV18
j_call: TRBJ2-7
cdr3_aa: CASSPQRENDEQYF

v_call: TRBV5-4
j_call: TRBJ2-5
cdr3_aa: CASSLGTSGEETQYF

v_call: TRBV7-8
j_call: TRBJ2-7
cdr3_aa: CASLRGTGNYEQYF

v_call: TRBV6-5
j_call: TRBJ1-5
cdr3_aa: CASRPGGFNQPQHF

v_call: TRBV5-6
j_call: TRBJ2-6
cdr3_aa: CASSLFGSGANVLTF

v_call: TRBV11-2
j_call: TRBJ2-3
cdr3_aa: CASSFLAEVSTDTQYF

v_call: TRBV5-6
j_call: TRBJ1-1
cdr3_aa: CASSPWTGSAAFF

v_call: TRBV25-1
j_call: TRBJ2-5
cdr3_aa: CASSGPKGQGYQETQYF

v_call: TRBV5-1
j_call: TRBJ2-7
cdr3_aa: CASSLAGTAGEQYF

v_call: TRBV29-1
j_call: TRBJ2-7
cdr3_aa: CSASSGRPSEQYF

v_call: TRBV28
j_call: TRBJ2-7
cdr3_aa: CASSFPRLAGDFEQYF

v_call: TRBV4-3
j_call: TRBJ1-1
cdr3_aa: CASSASRWNTEAFF

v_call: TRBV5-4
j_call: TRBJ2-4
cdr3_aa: CASSRPSGLKNIQYF

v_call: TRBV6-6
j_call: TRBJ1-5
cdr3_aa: CASSPKNRDQPQHF

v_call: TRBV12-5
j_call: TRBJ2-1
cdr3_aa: CASGLVRGGGYNEQFF

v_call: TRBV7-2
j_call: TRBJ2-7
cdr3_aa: CASSLVAGPYEQYF

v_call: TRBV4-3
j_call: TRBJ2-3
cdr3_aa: CASSRGLGTDTQYF

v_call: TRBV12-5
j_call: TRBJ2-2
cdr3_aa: CASGLVLEHSNTGELFF

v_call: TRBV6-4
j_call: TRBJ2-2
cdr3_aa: CASSAGTSPGELFF

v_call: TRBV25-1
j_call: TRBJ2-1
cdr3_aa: CASSQRENNEQFF

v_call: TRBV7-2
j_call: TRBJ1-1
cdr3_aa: CASSLGILTGVAFF

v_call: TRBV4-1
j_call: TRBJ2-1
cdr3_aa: CASSLTAGPSYNEQFF

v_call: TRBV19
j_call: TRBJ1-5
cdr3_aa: CASSSEPGLGNQPQHF

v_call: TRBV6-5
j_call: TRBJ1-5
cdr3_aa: CASSPSTGNQPQHF

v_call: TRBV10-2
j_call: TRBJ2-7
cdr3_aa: CAIQRALSDEQYF

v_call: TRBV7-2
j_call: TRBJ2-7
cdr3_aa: CASSSGTGGMYEQYF

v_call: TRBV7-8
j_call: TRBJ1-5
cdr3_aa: CASSSPGNRQPQHF

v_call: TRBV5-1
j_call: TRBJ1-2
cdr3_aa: CASSTTQGVYYGYTF

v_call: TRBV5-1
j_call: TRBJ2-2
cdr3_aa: CASSRNQSWLALLPNTGELFF